What follows are 10 T cell receptor beta chains derived from one specimen sequenced in a study of T cell repertoires in cytomegalovirus infection. TCRdb re-derived calls from the reads in MiXCR, one entry per CDR3 protein. The sample carries approximately 150,000 distinct CDR3 sequences, 15% to 20% recorded once. The specimen was CD8+ T cells from PBMCs. The source is a human donor in good health (CMV status not recorded). Some clones in this sample may be carry-over from other donors' samples.

This clonotype has only a few counts. The chain employs TRBV4-3 and TRBJ2-1, with D possibly being TRBD2 (5 bases). Germline V lookup: CDR1 LGHNA, CDR2 YSLEER. Trimming left V 0 bases short and J 4 bases short, with 13 bases between. CDR3 length: 16 amino acids. The CDR3 DNA reads TGCGCCAGCAGCCAAGATTTTAGCGAGTCGTACAATGAGCAGTTCTTC. This translates into CASSQDFSESYNEQFF.

This clonotype was counted a few times. V gene TRBV7-8 combines with J gene TRBJ2-1; D remains ambiguous. V gave up 1 base and J gave up 0 bases, with 7 bases separating them. The CDR3 runs 15 residues. Germline CDR1 reads SGHVS; CDR2 reads FQNEAQ. DNA of the CDR3: TGTGCCAGCAGCTTAGGGGCTTACTCCTACAATGAGCAGTTCTTC. This encodes CASSLGAYSYNEQFF.

This clonotype was counted a few times. J is TRBJ2-3 and V is TRBV9; no reliable D call. V was trimmed by 3 bases and J by 3 bases, leaving 8 bases between them. The length of the CDR3 is 13 residues. The V gene's germline CDR1 is SGDLS and CDR2 YYNGEE. The CDR3: CASSDRWTDTQYF. CDR3 DNA: TGTGCCAGCAGCGATCGATGGACAGATACGCAGTATTTT.

The chain joins TRBV9 to TRBJ2-1, with 9 bases aligning to TRBD1. The V and J ends lost 9 bases and 8 bases, in that order; junction bases with no gene match: 9. This CDR3 comprises 13 residues. CDR1 and CDR2 (germline): SGDLS, YYNGEE. CDR3 in amino acids: CATSGDRVDEQFF. The CDR3 DNA reads TGTGCCACCTCGGGGGACAGGGTTGATGAGCAGTTCTTC.

This CDR3 reads CASSFPGQPDTQYF. CDR3 nucleotide sequence: TGTGCCAGCAGCTTCCCGGGACAGCCAGATACGCAGTATTTT. This rearrangement joins TRBV11-3 to TRBJ2-3; 7 bases line up with TRBD1. CDR1 is SGHNT, CDR2 YENEEA, per germline. This CDR3 has 14 amino acids. V shed 3 bases and J 4 bases; nucleotides not matched to a gene: 4.

The V gene is TRBV7-2, the J gene TRBJ2-5, with 13 bases aligning to TRBD2. The CDR3 extends over 17 amino acids. V shed 5 bases and J 2 bases; nucleotides not matched to a gene: 8. The germline CDR1 and CDR2 sequences are SGHTA and FQGNSA. The CDR3 bases are TGTGCCAGCAGCCCCCGACTAGCGGGGGGTCGGCAAGAGACCCAGTACTTC. This gives the protein CASSPRLAGGRQETQYF.

The chain employs TRBV2 and TRBJ2-7, with D maybe TRBD1 (6 bases). Looked up from germline, CDR1 is SNHLY and CDR2 is FYNNEI. The CDR3 extends over 13 amino acids. V lost 2 bases and J 2 bases, leaving 7 bases between the germline ends. CDR3 DNA sequence: TGTGCCAGCAGTGAAACAGGGACCTACGAGCAGTACTTC. Encoded protein: CASSETGTYEQYF.

The chain joins TRBV5-1 to TRBJ2-1, with 11 bases aligning to TRBD2. Germline assignment: CDR1 SGHRS and CDR2 YFSETQ. CDR3 size: 16 residues. V was pared by 4 bases and J by 2 bases, with 5 bases of the junction left unmatched. The CDR3 reads CASSPKTSGAYNEQFF. The DNA for the CDR3 is TGCGCCAGCAGCCCTAAGACTAGCGGGGCCTACAATGAGCAGTTCTTC.

The sample holds a few counts of this clonotype. The chain carries TRBV2 and TRBJ1-5; maybe TRBD1 (5 bases). V lost 6 bases to trimming and J lost 0 bases, with 15 bases between them. The CDR3 consists of 16 residues. CDR1 and CDR2 (germline): SNHLY, FYNNEI. In DNA, the CDR3 is TGTGCCAGCAGGGGGAGGGGCCCCCTTAGCAATCAGCCCCAGCATTTT. Protein sequence: CASRGRGPLSNQPQHF.

Only a few counts were recorded for this clonotype. The V call is TRBV27, the J call TRBJ2-1; 8 bases agree with TRBD2. Germline values: CDR1 MNHEY, CDR2 SMNVEV (reference sequence). This CDR3 region has 14 residues. J was trimmed by 6 bases and V by 5 bases; bases with no gene match: 6. The CDR3 spells CASSPSGLVNEQFF. DNA for the CDR3: TGTGCCAGCAGTCCTTCGGGACTAGTCAATGAGCAGTTCTTC.